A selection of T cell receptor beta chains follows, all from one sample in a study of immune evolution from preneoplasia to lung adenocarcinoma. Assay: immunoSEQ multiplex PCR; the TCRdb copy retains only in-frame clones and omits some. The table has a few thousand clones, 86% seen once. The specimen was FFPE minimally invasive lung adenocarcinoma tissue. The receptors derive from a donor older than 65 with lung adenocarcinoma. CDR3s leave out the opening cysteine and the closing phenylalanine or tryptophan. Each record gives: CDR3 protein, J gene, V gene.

cdr3_aa: ASESGGGTYNEQF
j_call: TRBJ2-1
v_call: TRBV2

cdr3_aa: ASSSTQHNEQF
j_call: TRBJ2-1
v_call: TRBV7-2

cdr3_aa: ASSESEGLGAYEQY
j_call: TRBJ2-7
v_call: TRBV6-1

cdr3_aa: ASSPTSGTVNEQY
j_call: TRBJ2-7
v_call: TRBV5-1

cdr3_aa: ASSLSGTDTQY
j_call: TRBJ2-3
v_call: TRBV27

cdr3_aa: ASSTTGNNQPQH
j_call: TRBJ1-5
v_call: TRBV5-1

cdr3_aa: ASSLTGDEQY
j_call: TRBJ2-7
v_call: TRBV7-9

cdr3_aa: ASSRGGAAAGTEAF
j_call: TRBJ1-1
v_call: TRBV7-9

cdr3_aa: ASTYLRGTEAF
j_call: TRBJ1-1
v_call: TRBV6-5

cdr3_aa: ASSQGVSGTGGNEKLF
j_call: TRBJ1-4
v_call: TRBV4-1

cdr3_aa: ASSLEWWRQETQY
j_call: TRBJ2-5
v_call: TRBV5-4

cdr3_aa: ASSLGGGVTTNEKLF
j_call: TRBJ1-4
v_call: TRBV7-2

cdr3_aa: ASSFDTSGSVSEQF
j_call: TRBJ2-1
v_call: TRBV5-1

cdr3_aa: ASSLVPGVGYT
j_call: TRBJ1-2
v_call: TRBV7-6

cdr3_aa: ASRDRPQGSHAGVRGGELF
j_call: TRBJ2-2
v_call: TRBV6-4

cdr3_aa: ASRLGYGTQY
j_call: TRBJ2-5
v_call: TRBV28

cdr3_aa: SVARDISYEQY
j_call: TRBJ2-7
v_call: TRBV29-1

cdr3_aa: ASSSDRKETQY
j_call: TRBJ2-5
v_call: TRBV6-5

cdr3_aa: ASSVYEQY
j_call: TRBJ2-7
v_call: TRBV2

cdr3_aa: ASSVGVDNEKLF
j_call: TRBJ1-4
v_call: TRBV9

cdr3_aa: ASGRGWTGYGYT
j_call: TRBJ1-2
v_call: TRBV9

cdr3_aa: MGLLQETQY
j_call: TRBJ2-5
v_call: TRBV29-1

cdr3_aa: AISPGLITDTQY
j_call: TRBJ2-3
v_call: TRBV10-3

cdr3_aa: SARLGETQY
j_call: TRBJ2-5
v_call: TRBV20-1

cdr3_aa: ASSSGGRPREQY
j_call: TRBJ2-7
v_call: TRBV28

cdr3_aa: ASSVEPGTVSVLGYT
j_call: TRBJ1-2
v_call: TRBV2

cdr3_aa: ASSQGSDSGGTDTQY
j_call: TRBJ2-3
v_call: TRBV4-2

cdr3_aa: ASSLVSQGTDTQY
j_call: TRBJ2-3
v_call: TRBV7-8

cdr3_aa: ASSQERTGGVEQY
j_call: TRBJ2-7
v_call: TRBV4-1

cdr3_aa: ASSSGTHYNEQF
j_call: TRBJ2-1
v_call: TRBV28

cdr3_aa: ASSLEQGGQF
j_call: TRBJ2-1
v_call: TRBV7-2

cdr3_aa: ASSNPPGFWGYT
j_call: TRBJ1-2
v_call: TRBV4-1

cdr3_aa: ASSQAQGVEQY
j_call: TRBJ2-7
v_call: TRBV4-2